What follows are 21 T cell receptor beta chains derived from one specimen sequenced in a study of T cells in Graves' hyperthyroidism and ophthalmopathy. Regions amplified from RNA transcripts were the TCR beta CDR3 regions. TCR CDR3 underwent first-round RT-PCR with the HTBI primer set. Each CDR3 protein gets one entry after TCRdb re-called the multiplex PCR reads with MiXCR. The top ten hold roughly 30% of the sample, which has roughly 700,000 distinct CDR3 sequences, roughly a third seen once. Sequencing was performed on blood. These receptors all stem from a woman aged 40 to 50 with Graves' hyperthyroidism.

This clonotype was detected many times. This chain joins TRBV19 and TRBJ2-5, with D possibly called TRBD1 or TRBD2 (5 bases each). Germline-derived CDR1 and CDR2 are LNHDA and SQIVND (reference sequence). The CDR3 consists of 14 residues. V gave up 7 bases and J gave up 2 bases, with 14 bases separating them. The DNA of the CDR3 is TGTGCCAGTAATCAACGGGACGGACAAGAGACCCAGTACTTC. This sequence encodes CASNQRDGQETQYF.

Only a few counts were recorded for this clonotype. The chain links TRBV6-5 to TRBJ1-1, with D possibly TRBD1 on 6 matching bases. The CDR3 contains 13 residues. Per the germline V gene, CDR1 is MNHEY and CDR2 is SVGAGI. Trimming shortened V by 8 bases and J by 3 bases, and 13 bases separated the two germline ends. The CDR3 region is CASGRTGYTEAFF. As DNA, the CDR3 is TGTGCCAGCGGACGAACAGGGTACACTGAAGCTTTCTTT.

The chain employs TRBV6-4 and TRBJ1-2; TRBD1 matches 7 bases. The CDR3 is made up of 17 amino acids. V shed 4 bases and J 4 bases; nucleotides not matched to a gene: 15. Germline lookup yields CDR1 MRHNA and CDR2 SNTAGT. This CDR3 is CASSVEGATGGLYGYTF. In DNA form, the CDR3 reads TGTGCCAGCAGTGTCGAGGGGGCGACGGGGGGCCTCTATGGCTACACCTTC.

Only a few counts were recorded for this clonotype. At one end, the junction sequence differs from germline, possibly due to a read error. The chain joins TRBV10-3 to TRBJ2-6; tentative D call: TRBD1 (5 bases). The CDR3 is 16 amino acids. Germline CDR1 is ENHRY and CDR2 is SYGVKD. The CDR3 loop is CASSYWTKPGANVLTF. The CDR3 nucleotides are TGTGCCAGCAGTTACTGGACAAAACCTGGGGCCAACGTCCTGACTTTC.

This clonotype was observed many times. V and J are TRBV12-3 or TRBV12-4 and TRBJ2-5; weak D call: TRBD2 (7 bases). V was cut by 7 bases and J by 5 bases, with 20 bases left in between. This CDR3 has 15 amino acids. This chain's CDR3 is CASTQAGAEGETQYF. CDR3 DNA: TGTGCCAGCACCCAGGCGGGGGCTGAAGGGGAGACCCAGTACTTC.

The chain is built from TRBV12-3 or TRBV12-4 and TRBJ2-5; a possible D gene is TRBD2 (8 bases). CDR3 length equals 15 residues. Trimming removed 6 bases at V and 4 bases at J, with 18 bases between. The CDR3 nucleotides are TGTGCCAGCAGAAGAACGGGAGGGGGCGGAGAGACCCAGTACTTC. This codes for CASRRTGGGGETQYF.

Regarding this clonotype: The junction departs from the called germline gene at one end, perhaps through a read error. The chain recombines TRBV5-1 with TRBJ2-7; D remains ambiguous. The assigned J gene may be wrong: the sequence end matches TRBJ2-1 better. The CDR3 contains 14 residues. Germline CDR1 reads SGHRS; CDR2 reads YFSETQ. This CDR3 reads CASSLAGGYTEQFF. The DNA for the CDR3 is TGCGCCAGCAGCTTGGCCGGTGGATACACTGAGCAGTTCTTC.

This clonotype was detected many times. V gene TRBV12-3 or TRBV12-4 combines with J gene TRBJ1-2; D is undetermined. The CDR3 extends over 11 amino acids. Trimming left V 6 bases short and J 5 bases short, with 7 bases between. CDR3 protein: CASRLYYGYTF. In DNA form, the CDR3 reads TGTGCCAGCAGGTTGTATTATGGCTACACCTTC.

This clonotype was observed a handful of times. The CDR3 region has the DNA TGTGCCAGCAGCCTGCTCCAAGGGGTTCAAGCTTTCTTT. Its protein product is CASSLLQGVQAFF. The chain has TRBV12-3 or TRBV12-4 and TRBJ1-1; D is perhaps TRBD1 (5 bases). V lost 6 bases and J lost 9, with 17 bases in between. The CDR3 contains 13 residues.

As to this clonotype: This sequence may be a read error, since a much larger clone differs from it by one base. The chain couples TRBV9 to TRBJ1-1, with a possible D match to TRBD1 (6 bases). The CDR3 is made up of 11 amino acids. From germline, CDR1 is SGDLS and CDR2 YYNGEE. DNA for the CDR3: TGTGCCAGCGGGGACACCACTGAAGCTCTCTTT. Translation gives CASGDTTEALF. Combining the CDR3 with reference TRBV9 and TRBJ1-1 gives the whole variable domain DSGVTQTPKHLITATGQRVTLRCSPRSGDLSVYWYQQSLDQGLQFLIQYYNGEERAKGNILERFSAQQFPDLHSELNLSSLELGDSALYFCASGDTTEALFGQGTRLTVV.

The V gene is TRBV4-1, the J gene TRBJ2-7; 7 bases align to TRBD2. The CDR3 is 15 residues long. The germline V gene encodes CDR1 MGHRA and CDR2 YSYEKL. The V and J ends lost 5 bases and 4 bases, in that order; junction bases with no gene match: 11. CDR3 in amino acids: CASSANGGRIYEQYF. The CDR3 nucleotides are TGCGCCAGCAGCGCGAACGGGGGGAGGATATACGAGCAGTACTTC.

This clonotype was seen only a few times. The chain uses TRBV20-1 and TRBJ1-4; 9 positions match TRBD1. CDR1 is DFQATT and CDR2 is SNEGSKA in the germline V gene (reference sequence). J gave up 7 bases and V 5 bases, and 8 bases lay outside the gene matches. CDR3 length equals 14 residues. CDR3 in amino acids: CSAAPGTGSEKLFF. The CDR3 DNA sequence: TGCAGTGCTGCTCCCGGGACAGGGAGTGAAAAACTGTTTTTT.

In DNA form, the CDR3 reads TGCAGCGCCACGGGGCGGGCTAGCACAGATACGCAGTATTTT. The encoded protein is CSATGRASTDTQYF. This chain joins TRBV29-1 and TRBJ2-3; D possibly matches TRBD1 or TRBD2 (5 bases each). Germline V gene data show CDR1 as SQVTM and CDR2 as ANQGSEA. The CDR3 runs 14 residues. Trimming pared 7 bases from V and 0 bases from J, leaving 14 bases between.

The chain has TRBV5-1 and TRBJ1-2; D unresolved. Germline V lookup: CDR1 SGHRS, CDR2 YFSETQ. The CDR3 sequence is 15 residues long. The V and J ends lost 0 bases and 4 bases respectively, with 13 bases between them. The CDR3 here is CASSLGASYSYGYTF. CDR3 bases: TGCGCCAGCAGCTTGGGGGCCTCCTATAGCTATGGCTACACCTTC. Full variable domain (missing parts from reference TRBV5-1 and TRBJ1-2): KAGVTQTPRYLIKTRGQQVTLSCSPISGHRSVSWYQQTPGQGLQFLFEYFSETQRNKGNFPGRFSGRQFSNSRSEMNVSTLELGDSALYLCASSLGASYSYGYTFGSGTRLTVV.

This clonotype was counted at least ten times. The chain uses TRBV12-3 or TRBV12-4 and TRBJ1-5, with 9 bases identical to TRBD1. After removal of 6 bases from V and 6 bases from J, the junction contained 15 bases not matched to a gene. CDR3 length equals 17 residues. Here the CDR3 reads CASSLGQGKAVSQPQHF. CDR3 nucleotide sequence: TGTGCCAGCAGCCTGGGACAGGGAAAGGCAGTCAGTCAGCCCCAGCATTTT.

This clonotype was counted many times. This chain connects TRBV7-9 to TRBJ2-7; 11 positions match TRBD2. Germline trimming cut 6 bases from V and 5 bases from J; bases unmatched to any gene: 15. This CDR3 is built from 17 residues. Germline CDR1 and CDR2: SEHNR and FQNEAQ (reference sequence). This CDR3 reads CASRSISGRVGINEQYF. The CDR3 coding sequence is TGTGCCAGCAGATCCATTAGCGGGAGGGTCGGCATTAACGAGCAGTACTTC. Combining the CDR3 with reference TRBV7-9 and TRBJ2-7 gives the whole variable domain DTGVSQNPRHKITKRGQNVTFRCDPISEHNRLYWYRQTLGQGPEFLTYFQNEAQLEKSRLLSDRFSAERPKGSFSTLEIQRTEQGDSAMYLCASRSISGRVGINEQYFGPGTRLTVT.

The sample holds a few counts of this clonotype. A much larger clone sits a single nucleotide away, making a read error possible. The chain recombines TRBV20-1 with TRBJ1-3, with D unclear. The CDR3 covers 15 residues. Germline CDR1 and CDR2: DFQATT and SNEGSKA (reference sequence). Deletions cut 1 base from V and 1 base from J, with 11 bases between. CDR3 sequence reads: CSARGSKGSGNTIYF. CDR3 coding DNA: TGCAGTGCTAGAGGTTCGAAAGGGTCTGGAAACACCATATATTTT.

The sample holds many counts of this clonotype. The chain employs TRBV2 and TRBJ2-6; D is possibly TRBD1 (5 bases). Germline CDR1 reads SNHLY; CDR2 reads FYNNEI. The CDR3 runs to 16 residues. V lost 6 bases and J 2 bases, leaving 14 bases between the germline ends. In DNA form, the CDR3 reads TGTGCCAGCAGGAGAGACAGAGACCCTGGGGCCAACGTCCTGACTTTC. Translated, it gives CASRRDRDPGANVLTF.

The chain has TRBV9 and TRBJ2-6, with a tentative D call TRBD2 (5 bases). This CDR3 has 15 amino acids. V lost 6 bases and J lost 1, with 11 bases in between. CDR1 SGDLS and CDR2 YYNGEE come from the germline V gene. The CDR3 is CASTERESGANVLTF. The CDR3 bases are TGTGCCAGCACCGAGAGGGAGTCTGGGGCCAACGTCCTGACTTTC.

This rearrangement joins TRBV2 to TRBJ2-7, with D perhaps assigned TRBD1 or TRBD2 (5 bases each). This CDR3 region has 16 residues. Germline CDR1 is SNHLY and CDR2 is FYNNEI. V dropped 5 bases and J dropped 1 base, with 18 bases sitting between them. CDR3 DNA: TGTGCCAGCAGTCAAACCGCCGGGACGCCGTCCTACGAGCAGTACTTC. Protein: CASSQTAGTPSYEQYF.

The chain employs TRBV9 and TRBJ1-3, with a weak D call TRBD1 (6 bases). Germline CDR1 reads SGDLS; CDR2 reads YYNGEE. Trimming pared 0 bases from V and 0 bases from J, leaving 16 bases between. The CDR3 has 18 amino acids. DNA for the CDR3: TGTGCCAGCAGCGTAGGCCCGGACAGCTTTGCCTCTGGAAACACCATATATTTT. Protein: CASSVGPDSFASGNTIYF.